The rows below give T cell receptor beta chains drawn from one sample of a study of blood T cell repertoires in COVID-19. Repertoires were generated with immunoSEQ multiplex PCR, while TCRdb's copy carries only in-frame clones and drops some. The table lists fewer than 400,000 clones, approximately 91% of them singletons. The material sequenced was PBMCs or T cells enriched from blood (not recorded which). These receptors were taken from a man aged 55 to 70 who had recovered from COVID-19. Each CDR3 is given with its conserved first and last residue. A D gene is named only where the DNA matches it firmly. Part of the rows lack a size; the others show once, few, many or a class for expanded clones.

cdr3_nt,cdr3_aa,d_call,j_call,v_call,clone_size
TGTGCCAGCAGCCGAAGGCTTAGCGGGAGTTGGCAAGAGACCCAGTACTTC,CASSRRLSGSWQETQYF,TRBD2,TRBJ2-5,TRBV14,once
TGTGCCATCAGTGAGGGCCGGGCCGGGAAGGGGACTAATCAGCCCCAGCATTTT,CAISEGRAGKGTNQPQHF,NA,TRBJ1-5,TRBV10-3,NA
TGTGCCAGCAGCCACGGACAGGGGTTCGGGCAGTACTTC,CASSHGQGFGQYF,TRBD1,TRBJ2-7,TRBV3-1/TRBV3-2,NA
TGTGCCAGCAGCCTCTCAGACAGGGCCGGCACTGAAGCTTTCTTT,CASSLSDRAGTEAFF,TRBD1,TRBJ1-1,TRBV28,NA
TGTGCCAGCAGTTTTTCTCCCCGGACTAGCTACGAGCAGTACTTC,CASSFSPRTSYEQYF,TRBD2,TRBJ2-7,TRBV6-6,NA
TGTGCCAGCTCTCAATCCGGGAACACTGAAGCTTTCTTT,CASSQSGNTEAFF,NA,TRBJ1-1,TRBV18,NA
TGCAGTGCTAGTCCGGGTGCGGAGACCCAGTACTTC,CSASPGAETQYF,NA,TRBJ2-5,TRBV20-1,NA
TGTGCCAGCAGCTTAGTTTACGGTGGGGCCTCCTACAATGAGCAGTTCTTC,CASSLVYGGASYNEQFF,NA,TRBJ2-1,TRBV7-8,NA
TGTGCCAGCAGTTCCGGGGATCAGCCCCAGCATTTT,CASSSGDQPQHF,NA,TRBJ1-5,TRBV6-5,NA
TGTGCCACCAGCACCTCGGGACAGGGACGGACTAGTATCGGGGAGCTGTTTTTT,CATSTSGQGRTSIGELFF,TRBD1,TRBJ2-2,TRBV15,NA
TGCGCCAGCACCGGGAAAGAGGGAGCTTTCTTT,CASTGKEGAFF,NA,TRBJ1-1,TRBV10-1,NA
TGTGCCAGCAGTTTAGATTATAGCGGGAGTAAATACAATGAGCAGTTCTTC,CASSLDYSGSKYNEQFF,TRBD2,TRBJ2-1,TRBV27,NA
TGTGCCAGCTTGCATGGTAATCTACTTAACTATGGCTACACCTTC,CASLHGNLLNYGYTF,NA,TRBJ1-2,TRBV28,NA
TGTGCCAGCAGTCAACAGGGAGATAGCAATCAGCCCCAGCATTTT,CASSQQGDSNQPQHF,NA,TRBJ1-5,TRBV2,once
TGTGCCAGCTCCTATGTCCGGGGTGCGGGGGAGACCCAGTACTTC,CASSYVRGAGETQYF,NA,TRBJ2-5,TRBV2,NA
TGTGCTAGCAGCTTAGCGCCGGGACAGGGAACCGAGCAGTACTTC,CASSLAPGQGTEQYF,TRBD1,TRBJ2-7,TRBV7-7,NA